This TCR beta chain is from a study of blood T cells in healthy people across ages. Only a few counts were recorded for this clonotype. Germline CDR1 is MNHEY and CDR2 is SVGAGI. This CDR3 is 15 amino acids long. With 2 bases removed from V and 4 bases from J, the gap between germline ends came to 15 bases. Then a second PCR, running roughly 6 to 11 cycles, was carried out with a sample-barcoded 5' primer and a J-beta primer mix. MiXCR, run by TCRdb on the 5' RACE reads, gives a single entry per CDR3 protein. The sample includes about 580,000 distinct CDR3 sequences, around 48% seen only once; the top ten take just under 25%.

Sequenced material: blood. This TCR derives from a man older than 75 in good health. This sequence joins TRBV6-5 and TRBJ2-7; weak D call: TRBD2 (6 bases). This chain's CDR3 is CASSYLPRAGYEQYF. CDR3 sequence (DNA): TGTGCCAGCAGTTACCTCCCCCGGGCGGGATACGAGCAGTACTTC.